This T cell receptor beta chain was captured by sequencing in a study of cytomegalovirus exposure and HLA in healthy donors. General observations from the study: Per a prior analysis, the majority of TCR beta V segments were productive roughly 87% or roughly 30% of the time. Using the classifier, cytomegalovirus status was reportedly diagnosed with high specificity and sensitivity. Most TCR sequences were uncommon, yet certain public TCRs appeared in many donors.

PCR employed 60 Vbeta and 13 Jbeta primers. The repertoire was sequenced with immunoSEQ multiplex PCR; TCRdb's copy has only in-frame clones and lacks some. The sample carries 90,000 to 100,000 clones, 55% to 70% recorded once. As to this clone: The antigen remains undetermined.

The sequence was collected from a boy younger than 18 in good health and CMV-seropositive. Material: PBMCs.

CDR3 nucleotides: TGTGCCAGCAGCTCCGGGACAGCTTTATCCGAGCAGTACTTC. Its protein is CASSSGTALSEQYF. J is TRBJ2-5 and V is TRBV5-4, with 7 bases aligning to TRBD1. The better agreement between TRBJ2-7 and the DNA end casts doubt on the J call. The CDR3 contains 14 residues. Per germline, CDR1 SGHNT and CDR2 YYREEE (reference sequence).